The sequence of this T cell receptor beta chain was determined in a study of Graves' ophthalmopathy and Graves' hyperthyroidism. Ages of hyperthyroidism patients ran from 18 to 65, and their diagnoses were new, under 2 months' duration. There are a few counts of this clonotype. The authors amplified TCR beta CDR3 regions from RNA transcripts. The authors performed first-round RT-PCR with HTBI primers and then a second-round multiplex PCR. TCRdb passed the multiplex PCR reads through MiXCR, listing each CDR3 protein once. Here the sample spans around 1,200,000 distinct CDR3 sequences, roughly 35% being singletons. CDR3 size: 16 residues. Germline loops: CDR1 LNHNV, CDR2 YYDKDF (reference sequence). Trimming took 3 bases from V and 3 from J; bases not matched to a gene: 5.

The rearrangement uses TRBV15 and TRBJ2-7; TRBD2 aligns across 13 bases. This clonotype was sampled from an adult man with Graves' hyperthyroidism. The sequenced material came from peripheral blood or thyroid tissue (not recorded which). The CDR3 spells CATSRTGLAGDYEQYF. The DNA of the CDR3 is TGTGCCACCAGCAGGACCGGACTAGCGGGAGACTACGAGCAGTACTTC.